This T cell receptor (beta chain) emerged from a study of cytomegalovirus exposure and HLA in healthy donors (dated by TCRdb to the late 2010s). Notes on the research overall: According to an earlier analysis of 550 to 750 of the donors, some 170 million T cells yielded 90 million to 140 million unique TCR beta sequences and around 300 Gb of sequence data. An early release that covered fewer than 750 HLA-typed donors contained approximately 320 gigabases of sequencing data and tens of millions of unique TCR sequences. Among the roughly 390 genotyped donors, roughly 80% belonged to the genetic ancestry cluster associated with self-reported Caucasian donors. The study aimed to test whether cataloging public T cell receptors could reveal signatures of past pathogen exposure. The study used immunosequencing to profile the T cell repertoires of around 600 subjects and linked those repertoires to cytomegalovirus serostatus. Along with the roughly 670-subject first cohort, a separate validation cohort of more than 90 different subjects was used. To predict cytomegalovirus infection status, the study brought together high-throughput TCR immunosequencing, statistical association of individual TCRs with disease status, and machine learning. A later analysis re-analyzed previously published TCR beta repertoires from about 600 donors and added high-resolution HLA genotyping to study TCR occurrence patterns. Rather than using new phenotypic data, the later analysis identified candidate immune exposures from TCR beta sequences and from how often those sequences occurred across donors. An earlier analysis of 450 to 750 of the donors used high-throughput TCR beta sequencing to judge whether each TCR beta V gene segment behaved as functional or pseudogenic. Donor age, sex, ethnicity and CMV serostatus were collected together with the repertoire data. A later genetic analysis took genome-wide SNP genotypes for about 55% of the roughly 700 donors and used that subset as a discovery cohort. Every repertoire in the discovery cohort had been generated on one and the same sequencing platform. HLA typing included class I and class II loci at four-digit resolution. Typing coverage varied by locus: roughly 620-640 donors for A, B, C, DRB1 and DQB1; some 520 for DQA1; over 600 for DPA1; roughly 470 for DPB1. A handful of DR-DQ haplotypes were handled as single units for association and clustering because linkage in the cohort was strong. Across about 370 genotyped donors of the cohort, an average of 235,054 unique TCR beta nucleotide sequences per donor were sequenced, and roughly a sixth of those sequences were non-productive.

At the junction V is shortened by 0 bases and J by 7 bases; bases outside the gene matches: 5. The germline V gene gives CDR1 as SGHRS and CDR2 as YFSETQ. The CDR3 runs 15 amino acids, cysteine and phenylalanine included. Only CDR3 DNA is held: 45 bases, read in frame from base 1. Results the study describes overall, beyond this receptor: In a later analysis, the rate of TCR association differed among HLA loci, with DRB1 alleles having the most associated TCRs and HLA-C alleles having the fewest. A further reported finding was that TCR beta sequences accurately predicted the HLA-A and HLA-B alleles for most subjects in the first cohort. At a false discovery rate of 0.05, a later analysis linked some 17,000 TCR beta sequences to specific HLA alleles. According to a later analysis, most CMV-associated TCR beta chains appeared to be HLA-restricted, and the HLA associations seemed to be driven largely by CMV exposure. A total of 150 to 200 TCR beta chains were listed by the study as associated with cytomegalovirus. A later genetic analysis associated a missense DCLRE1C variant with V-gene and J-gene trimming of TCR beta chains, and an independent cohort replicated the association. Cytomegalovirus status was reported to be diagnosed by the classifier with high specificity and sensitivity in both the original and validation cohorts. According to the authors, the approach could potentially be generalized to other disease states and immunological phenotypes. Because counts were too low, seventeen rarely observed V segments, including chromosome 9 orphons, were excluded from the earlier analysis of 587 of the donors. In a later analysis, HLA-associated TCR beta chains were found to be more clonally expanded and to have lower generation probabilities than equally common non-associated chains. Sequencing depth was assumed to be roughly uniform across donors in the presence/absence analyses, though that assumption may not hold. CMV serostatus was the only immune exposure information available for the cohort. When HLA alleles, especially DR and DQ, strongly co-occurred, TCR associations were difficult to assign to individual alleles. This cohort had only TCR beta chains sequenced, and the lack of alpha or paired-chain data limited which features could be detected. HLA typing was unavailable for some donors at each locus, so association tests used only the typed subset. Linkage disequilibrium might explain the correlated functional status among segregating V segments, but an unknown experimental factor could not be ruled out. Three of the identified cytomegalovirus-associated TCR beta chains were confirmed in vitro to be specific for cytomegalovirus antigens. While some public TCRs were present in many individuals, most TCR sequences turned up only very rarely across donors. Broadly in line with IMGT annotations, most TCR beta V segments showed up in productive rearrangements about 90% or about 30% of the time in an earlier analysis of approximately 640 of the donors. A group of highly shared sequence variants was considered likely to be a technical artifact of the sequencing pipeline. A later genetic analysis reported fewer N-insertions in productive TCRs among donors in an Asian-associated ancestry cluster than the roughly 620-donor mean. Some IMGT-functional V segments, including TRBV6-2 and TRBV6-3, could not be distinguished by the 87-base-pair reads and were therefore excluded. Several of the top co-occurrence clusters appeared to be linked to parvovirus B19, influenza, CMV and Epstein-Barr virus, according to a later analysis.

Receptors were amplified or captured by the immunoSEQ multiplex PCR assay. For the multiplex PCR, a mixture combining 60 forward primers for TCR Vbeta segments and 13 reverse primers for TCR Jbeta segments was used. A multiplex PCR assay on genomic DNA amplified the CDR3 region of rearranged TCR beta genes. Amplified TCR beta libraries were sequenced as 87-base-pair reads on the Illumina HiSeq System. On the study's bioinformatics: In a later analysis, tens of millions of unique TCR beta chains were counted across the 666 repertoires, and about 9.9 million of these chains were shared by at least two donors. Raw reads were error-corrected and collapsed into unique sequences by a nearest-neighbor algorithm in which closely related sequences were merged to remove PCR and sequencing errors. Alignment of CDR3 sequences to IMGT reference sequences was used to assign V, D and J gene segments. For a sequence to be retained, a match of at least six nucleotides to both a V gene segment and a J gene segment was required. Rearrangements were classified as productive when the CDR3 lacked stop codons and remained in frame with V and J, and all other rearrangements were classified as non-productive. Following IMGT convention, CDR3 was defined as the stretch from the second conserved V-encoded cysteine up to the conserved J-encoded phenylalanine. Sequences without an unambiguous match to a single V gene segment were excluded from the earlier analysis of several hundred of the donors. In an earlier analysis of more than 500 of the donors, a V segment was called functional when productive rearrangements were above 56.7%, and segregating when the standard deviation between donors exceeded 5%. A statistical classification framework was built for diagnosing cytomegalovirus status from the catalog of TCR beta chain sequences. In a later analysis, V and J genes were assigned by comparing TCR nucleotide sequences against IMGT/GENE-DB human TR gene sequences. In a later analysis, CDR3 sequences and most-parsimonious VDJ recombination scenarios were assigned using the TCRdist pipeline. A later analysis defined each TCR beta chain by its CDR3 amino acid sequence plus V-gene family, and excluded reads lacking a unique V-gene family. A later analysis removed roughly 590 highly shared, low-generation-probability nucleotide sequences to deal with suspected cross-contamination and a sequencing artifact. In a later analysis, a clonal expansion index was calculated for each public chain from normalized within-repertoire ranks of inferred template counts. In a later analysis, generation probabilities were computed using a VDJ recombination model fitted to out-of-frame rearrangements, and the results were checked against IGoR. A later analysis scored TCR-TCR, TCR-HLA and TCR-CMV co-occurrence with hypergeometric tests, applying a repertoire-size bias correction to TCR pairs. In a later analysis, false discovery rates were estimated by permuting HLA or CMV assignments 20 times. A later analysis grouped co-occurring TCRs with DBSCAN, adding TCRdist sequence similarity when clustering within HLA-allele-positive subsets. For co-occurrence clustering, repertoires with fewer than 30,000 or more than 120,000 public chains were excluded, along with 5 or 6 repertoires with anomalous nucleotide sharing. TCRdb took over this immuneACCESS table, retaining in-frame rearrangements with V and J assigned. Such tables are incomplete; in checked studies, under half of the missing clones stem from an unresolved V gene, and the remainder is unexplained. That table is the source of V, J and clone size, and D and trimming were worked out from the DNA. In this sample the table shows approximately 110,000 clones, roughly 73% of which occur a single time. The ten largest clones add up to around 0.95% of the sample.

In the case of this clone: The antigen this receptor binds is unknown. The input lacks base qualities; no much larger clone sits a single base away.

The cohort was made up of about 610 healthy bone marrow donors. At the time of sampling, all cohort members were nominally healthy, though unrecorded immune exposures were likely present. The donor was CMV seronegative and was included in the group of under 450 seronegative cohort members. A peripheral blood sample was provided by each donor, and peripheral blood mononuclear cells were used for TCR beta sequencing. The Qiagen DNeasy Blood Extraction Kit was used to extract genomic DNA from the blood cell samples. The TCR was taken from a woman in her 30s in good health and CMV-seronegative. Sequenced: PBMCs. This receptor chain uses TRBV5-1 and TRBJ1-4; TRBD1 lines up with 8 middle nucleotides. The nucleotide sequence is TGCGCCAGCAGCTTGGAGGGACAGGCGGGTGAAAAACTGTTTTTT. This encodes CASSLEGQAGEKLFF.